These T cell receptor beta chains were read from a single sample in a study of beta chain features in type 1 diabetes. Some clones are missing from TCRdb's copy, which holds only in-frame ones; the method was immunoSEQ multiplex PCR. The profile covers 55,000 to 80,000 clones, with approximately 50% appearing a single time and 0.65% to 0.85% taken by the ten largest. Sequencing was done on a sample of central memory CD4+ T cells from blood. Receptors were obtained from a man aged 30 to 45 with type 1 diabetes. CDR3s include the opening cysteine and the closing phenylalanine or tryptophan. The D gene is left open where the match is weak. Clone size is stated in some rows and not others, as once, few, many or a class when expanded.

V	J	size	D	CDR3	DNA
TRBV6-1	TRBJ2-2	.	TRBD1	CASSARQGARTGELFF	TGTGCCAGCAGTGCGCGACAGGGGGCGCGGACCGGGGAGCTGTTTTTT
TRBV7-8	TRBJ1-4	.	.	CASSSYTNEKLFF	TGTGCCAGCAGCTCCTATACTAATGAAAAACTGTTTTTT
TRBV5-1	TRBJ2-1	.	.	CASSSGVSGNEQFF	TGCGCCAGCAGCTCTGGTGTGTCGGGGAATGAGCAGTTCTTC
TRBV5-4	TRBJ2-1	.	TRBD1	CASSLGQGNEQFF	TGTGCCAGCAGCTTGGGACAGGGCAATGAGCAGTTCTTC
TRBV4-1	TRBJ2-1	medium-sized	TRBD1	CASSQGDRGWGNEQFF	TGCGCCAGCAGCCAAGGGGACAGGGGGTGGGGCAATGAGCAGTTCTTC
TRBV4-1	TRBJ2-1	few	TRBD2	CASSQVGGPSGSKNNEQFF	TGCGCCAGCAGCCAAGTCGGTGGTCCTAGCGGGAGTAAGAACAATGAGCAGTTCTTC
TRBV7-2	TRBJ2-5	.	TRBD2	CASSRGGLAGWETQYF	TGTGCCAGCAGCCGGGGAGGACTAGCGGGGTGGGAGACCCAGTACTTC
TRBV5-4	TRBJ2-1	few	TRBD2	CASSDGTSGRSPNEQFF	TGTGCCAGCAGCGACGGGACTAGCGGGCGCTCGCCCAATGAGCAGTTCTTC
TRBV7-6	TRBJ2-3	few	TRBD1	CASSPEGQGTDTQYF	TGTGCCAGCAGCCCAGAGGGACAGGGCACAGATACGCAGTATTTT
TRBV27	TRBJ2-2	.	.	CASMSRRRVFGTGELFF	TGTGCCAGCATGTCGCGCCGGAGGGTGTTTGGCACCGGGGAGCTGTTTTTT
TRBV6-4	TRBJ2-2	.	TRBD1	CASSRQGRTGELFF	TGTGCCAGCAGCAGACAGGGGAGGACCGGGGAGCTGTTTTTT
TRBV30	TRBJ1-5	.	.	CAWSGKGAQPQHF	TGTGCCTGGAGTGGGAAAGGGGCCCAGCCCCAGCATTTT
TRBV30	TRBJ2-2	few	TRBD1	CAWTGGYTGELFF	TGTGCCTGGACAGGGGGCTACACCGGGGAGCTGTTTTTT
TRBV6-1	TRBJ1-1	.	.	CASGRLLNTEAFF	TGTGCCAGCGGCCGACTCCTGAACACTGAAGCTTTCTTT
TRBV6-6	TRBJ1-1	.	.	CASSWRGEGTEAFF	TGTGCCAGCAGTTGGCGGGGGGAGGGAACTGAAGCTTTCTTT